This T cell receptor (beta chain) was identified in a study of blood T cells in healthy people across ages. Peripheral blood was drawn, about 10 milliliters per donor. This clonotype was picked up a small number of times. The germline V gene has CDR1 MNHNS and CDR2 SASEGT. The CDR3 covers 15 residues. A second PCR, run for roughly 7 to 11 cycles, used a sample-barcoded 5' primer plus a J-beta primer mix. Every sample gave at least 2.5 million paired-end reads containing CDR3. TCRdb reprocessed the 5' RACE reads with MiXCR, giving one entry per CDR3 protein. In the table there are hundreds of thousands of distinct CDR3 sequences, more than 20% of which are singletons. These data were likewise used in another study, on T cells of mothers and their children. That work adds: Regardless of relatedness, pairs show thymic selection shaping TCR recombination output in a similar manner.

The chain has TRBV6-1 and TRBJ2-5, with D perhaps matching TRBD1 or TRBD2 (5 bases each). Matching the DNA end better, TRBJ2-7 makes the J call doubtful. The sequence derives from a boy aged 10-17 years in good health. The sequencing input was blood. Written as DNA, the CDR3 is TGTGCCAGCAGTGAAAGGGAGACAGCCTCCTACGAGCAGTACTTC. This sequence encodes CASSERETASYEQYF.